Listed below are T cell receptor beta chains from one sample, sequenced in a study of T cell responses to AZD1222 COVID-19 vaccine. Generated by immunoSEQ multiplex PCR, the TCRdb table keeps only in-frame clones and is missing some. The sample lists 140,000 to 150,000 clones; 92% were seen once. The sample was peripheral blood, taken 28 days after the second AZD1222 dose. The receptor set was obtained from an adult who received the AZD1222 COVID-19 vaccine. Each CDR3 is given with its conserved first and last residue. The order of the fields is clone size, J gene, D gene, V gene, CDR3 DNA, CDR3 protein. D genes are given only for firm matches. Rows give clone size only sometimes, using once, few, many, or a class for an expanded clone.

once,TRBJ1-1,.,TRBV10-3,TGTGCCATCAGTGTTCGGCGCGACAGTAACACTGAAGCTTTCTTT,CAISVRRDSNTEAFF
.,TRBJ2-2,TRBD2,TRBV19,TGTGCCAGTAGTATTGCCTCCGGGGGGGCCGGGGAGCTGTTTTTT,CASSIASGGAGELFF
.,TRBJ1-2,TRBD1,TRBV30,TGTGCCCGGCTCCCAACAGGGGTCTATGGCTACACCTTC,CARLPTGVYGYTF
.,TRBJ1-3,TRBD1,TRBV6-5,TGTGCCAGCAACCAGGGACAGCCTGGAAACACCATATATTTT,CASNQGQPGNTIYF
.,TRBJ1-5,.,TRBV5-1,TGCGCCAGCAGCTGGGGCAACAATCAGCCCCAGCATTTT,CASSWGNNQPQHF
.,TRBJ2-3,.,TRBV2,TGTGCCAGCAGTGAGGAAGATACGCAGTATTTT,CASSEEDTQYF
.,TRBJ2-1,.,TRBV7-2,TGTGCCAGCAGGCCCACCACTAGTTACAATGAGCAGTTCTTC,CASRPTTSYNEQFF
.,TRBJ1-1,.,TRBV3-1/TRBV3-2,TGTGCCAGCTCCTTCGGTTTGGGTTCTGAAGCTTTCTTT,CASSFGLGSEAFF
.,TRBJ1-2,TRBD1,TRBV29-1,TGCAGCGTTGGCCTGGGACAGGCGAACTATGGCTACACCTTC,CSVGLGQANYGYTF
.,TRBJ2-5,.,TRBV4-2,TGTGCCAGCAGCCAAGGGGGACTCCCGAGGGAGACCCAGTACTTC,CASSQGGLPRETQYF
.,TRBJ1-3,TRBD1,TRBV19,TGTGCCAGTAGGGTGACCAACAGGGGGCCTGGAAACACCATATATTTT,CASRVTNRGPGNTIYF
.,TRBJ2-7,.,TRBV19,TGTGCCAGTACTCCAACGTCGGGCTCCTACGAGCAGTACTTC,CASTPTSGSYEQYF
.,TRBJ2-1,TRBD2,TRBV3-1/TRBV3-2,TGTGCCAGCAGTCGTACTAGCGGGGTATACAATGAGCAGTTCTTC,CASSRTSGVYNEQFF
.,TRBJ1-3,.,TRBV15,TGTGCCACCAGCGGCGTACGCTCTGGAAACACCATATATTTT,CATSGVRSGNTIYF
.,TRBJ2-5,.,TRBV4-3,TGCGCCAGCAGCCAAGAGCACCAAGAGACCCAGTACTTC,CASSQEHQETQYF
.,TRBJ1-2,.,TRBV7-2,TGTGCCAGCAGCTCCGATAGCAGGCCTGGCTACACCTTC,CASSSDSRPGYTF
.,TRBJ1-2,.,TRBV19,TGTGCCAGTAGTATGCCCCGATCGAAGACAGGAAACTATGGCTACACCTTC,CASSMPRSKTGNYGYTF
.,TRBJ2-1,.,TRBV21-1,TGTGCCAGCAGCATCGGACAGGGCCTAGCGACCTCCTACAATGAGCAGTTCTTC,CASSIGQGLATSYNEQFF
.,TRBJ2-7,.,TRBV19,TGTGCCAGTAGGGAGAGCCCCTCGGCCTACGAGCAGTACTTC,CASRESPSAYEQYF
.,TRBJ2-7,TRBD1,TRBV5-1,TGCGCCAGCGCCCGTGACAGGGGGGAATGGCATTTC,CASARDRGEWHF
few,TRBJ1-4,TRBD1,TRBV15,TGTGCCACCAGCGGGGACAGGGGGCATACTAATGAAAAACTGTTTTTT,CATSGDRGHTNEKLFF
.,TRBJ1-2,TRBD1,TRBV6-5,TGTGCCAGCAGTACCGACAGGGCTGGGTTAAATGGCTACACCTTC,CASSTDRAGLNGYTF
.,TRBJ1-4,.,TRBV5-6,TGTGCCAGCAGCTTGGGGGCAGGGAGAGGCGAAAAACTGTTTTTT,CASSLGAGRGEKLFF
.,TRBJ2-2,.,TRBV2,TGTGCCACCACAGGGTTCGCGAACACCGGGGAGCTGTTTTTT,CATTGFANTGELFF
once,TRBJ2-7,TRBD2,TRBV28,TGTGCCAGCAGTCCCGGGACTAGCTTTGGCGAGCAGTACTTC,CASSPGTSFGEQYF
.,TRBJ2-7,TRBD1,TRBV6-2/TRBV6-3,TGTGCCAGCAGTAGGGGGCACGAGCAGTACTTC,CASSRGHEQYF
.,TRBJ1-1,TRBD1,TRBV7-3,TGTGCCAGCAGCTTAAGCCCAGGGGGCAACACTGAAGCTTTCTTT,CASSLSPGGNTEAFF
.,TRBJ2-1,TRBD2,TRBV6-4,TGTGCCAGCAGTGACACCGGGACTAGCGGTTACAATGAGCAGTTCTTC,CASSDTGTSGYNEQFF
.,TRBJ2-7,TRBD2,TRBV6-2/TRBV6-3,TGTGCCAGCAGTTACCGGCTAGCGGGAGACTACGAGCAGTACTTC,CASSYRLAGDYEQYF
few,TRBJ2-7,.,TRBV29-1,TGCAGCGTCTGGACCTACGAGCAGTACTTC,CSVWTYEQYF
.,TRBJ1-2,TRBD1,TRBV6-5,TGTGCCACCCTCTACAGGGGTGGTGGTGGCTACACCTTC,CATLYRGGGGYTF
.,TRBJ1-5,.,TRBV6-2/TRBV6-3,TGTGCCAGCAGTGGGGGGGGCCCTATGGATCAGCCCCAGCATTTT,CASSGGGPMDQPQHF
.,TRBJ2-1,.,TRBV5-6,TGTGCCAGCAGCTTGGGATCGGGGTTTCCATACAATGAGCAGTTCTTC,CASSLGSGFPYNEQFF
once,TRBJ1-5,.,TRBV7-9,TGTGCCAGCAGCCCCCGGGGGAGCAATCAGCCCCAGCATTTT,CASSPRGSNQPQHF
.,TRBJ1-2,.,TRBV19,TGTGCCAGTAGTATCGCGCGGGGGGATCAGGGCGGCTACACCTTC,CASSIARGDQGGYTF
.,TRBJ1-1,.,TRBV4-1,TGCGCCAGCAGCCAAGCCGTGGCGAACACTGAAGCTTTCTTT,CASSQAVANTEAFF
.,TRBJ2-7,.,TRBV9,TGTGCCAGCAGCGTTGACGCACTAACCTACGAGCAGTACTTC,CASSVDALTYEQYF
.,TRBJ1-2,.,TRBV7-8,TGTGCCAGCAGCTCTCCGGGACACGTAAATGGCTACACCTTC,CASSSPGHVNGYTF
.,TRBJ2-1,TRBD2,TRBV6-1,TGTGCCAGCAGTGATTGGACTAGCGGGAATCGGAATGAGCAGTTCTTC,CASSDWTSGNRNEQFF
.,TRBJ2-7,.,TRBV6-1,TGTGCCAGCAGTGAATGGACACAGGGAGTACCCTACGAGCAGTACTTC,CASSEWTQGVPYEQYF
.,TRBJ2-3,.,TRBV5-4,TGTGCCAGCGAACCCGGGACAAGCACAGATACGCAGTATTTT,CASEPGTSTDTQYF
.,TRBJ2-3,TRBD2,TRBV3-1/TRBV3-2,TGTGCCAGCACCCCGAACCGAGGAGCGGGAGGGGCAGATACGCAGTATTTT,CASTPNRGAGGADTQYF
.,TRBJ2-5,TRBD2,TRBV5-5,TGTGCCAGCAGCCGGGACCTAGCGGTACCCCAAGAGACCCAGTACTTC,CASSRDLAVPQETQYF
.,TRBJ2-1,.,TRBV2,TGTGCCAGCACCAGGGGTGGCAATGAGCAGTTCTTC,CASTRGGNEQFF
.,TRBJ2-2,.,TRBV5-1,TGCGCCAGCAGCTCCAGGCCCGCTCCCAGCCGCATAAACACCGGGGAGCTGTTTTTT,CASSSRPAPSRINTGELFF
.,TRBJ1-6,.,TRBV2,TGTGCCAGCCTTGGGGACATCTCCTATAATTCACCCCTCCACTTT,CASLGDISYNSPLHF
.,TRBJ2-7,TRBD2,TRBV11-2,TGTGCCAGCACCCGACTAGCGGACTACTACGAGCAGTACTTC,CASTRLADYYEQYF
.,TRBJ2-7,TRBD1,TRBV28,TGTGCCAGCAGTTTACGGGACAGGGGTATGGAGGAGCAGTACTTC,CASSLRDRGMEEQYF
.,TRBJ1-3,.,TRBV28,TGTGCCAGCAGTTCCCAGGGGCCTTCTGGAAACACCATATATTTT,CASSSQGPSGNTIYF
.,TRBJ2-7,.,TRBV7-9,TGTGCCAGCAGCGTACAGGGCCAGGGCAGGTACGAGCAGTACTTC,CASSVQGQGRYEQYF
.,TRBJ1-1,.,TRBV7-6,TGTGCCAGCAGCTCGGAACACTCAGGGTTTTTGGCTGAAGCTTTCTTT,CASSSEHSGFLAEAFF